The clone carrying this T cell receptor (beta chain) came up many times. Its antigen remains unknown. The data were taken from a study of molecular identifiers for immune sequencing clone quantification. Points from the study as a whole: More than 98% of effector molecules, versus under 1% of naive-cell molecules, belonged to clones above 20 RNA copies.

Previously described methods and listed TCR primers were used for bulk TCR libraries. TCRdb processed the PCR reads anew with MiXCR; each CDR3 protein has one entry. The data hold roughly 630,000 distinct CDR3 sequences, with roughly 23% observed a single time. Between 20,000 and 1,000,000 sorted cells, with 10%, 30% or 50% RNA, yielded naive CD8 libraries. The CDR3 runs 16 residues. The ends were cut back, 0 bases at V and 2 bases at J, with 11 bases in the middle. CDR1 is SGHDN and CDR2 is FVKESK in the germline V gene. Material for sequencing was naive CD8+ T cells from blood, with Jurkat cell RNA spiked in. Described subset: FACS-sorted CD8+CD4-CCR7+CD45RA+ naive T cells. The genes are TRBV14 and TRBJ1-3, with D unclear. The receptor comes from a human donor in good health. Some libraries in this study had Jurkat cell RNA spiked in. The CDR3 bases are TGTGCCAGCAGCCAAGATTTTCCAGAAACTGGAAACACCATATATTTT. Its protein product is CASSQDFPETGNTIYF. Based on the CDR3 plus reference TRBV14 and TRBJ1-3, the full variable domain is EAGVTQFPSHSVIEKGQTVTLRCDPISGHDNLYWYRRVMGKEIKFLLHFVKESKQDESGMPNNRFLAERTGGTYSTLKVQPAELEDSGVYFCASSQDFPETGNTIYFGEGSWLTVV.